This T cell receptor (beta chain) was identified in a study of cytomegalovirus exposure and HLA in healthy donors. Findings and caveats of the study: Earlier analysis yielded a pattern in which most TCR beta V segments were productive about 90% or about 30% of the time.

Notes on this clone: Antigen: not known.

The PCR contained 60 Vbeta and 13 Jbeta primers. Profiled with immunoSEQ multiplex PCR; TCRdb holds only in-frame clones, not every one. The table includes about 200,000 clones, roughly 85% detected once. The TCR was taken from a woman in her fifties or sixties in good health and CMV-seronegative. The sample comprised PBMCs.

DNA for the CDR3: TGTGCCAGCAGCCCCCTAAAACTAGCGGTCACCGGGGAGCTGTTTTTT. It is translated as CASSPLKLAVTGELFF. The V gene is TRBV5-8, the J gene TRBJ2-2; 8 bases align to TRBD2. In germline, CDR1 is SGHTS, CDR2 YDEGEE. The CDR3 loop spans 16 amino acids. J was trimmed by 4 bases and V by 4 bases; bases with no gene match: 9.